These T cell receptor beta chains were read from a single sample in a study of neoadjuvant anti-PD-1 for oral cavity cancer. Profiling relied on immunoSEQ multiplex PCR, and the TCRdb table lists in-frame clones only, not all of them. The sample includes about 72,000 clones, around four fifths of them seen just once. The sequences come from PBMCs, collected before nivolumab (anti-PD-1) treatment. The receptors stem from a person between 35 and 79 years old with oral cavity squamous cell carcinoma. Both conserved end residues are part of each CDR3. Each record gives: clone size, J gene, D gene, V gene, CDR3 DNA, CDR3 protein. A D gene is named only where the DNA matches it firmly. Part of the rows lack a size; the others show once, few, many or a class for expanded clones.

size: once; J: TRBJ1-4; D: .; V: TRBV19; DNA: TGTGCCAGTAGTATTCAGGACCGGGAAAAACTGTTTTTT; CDR3: CASSIQDREKLFF
size: .; J: TRBJ1-4; D: .; V: TRBV30; DNA: TGTGCCTGGAGTCGAGGGTGGGGGGAAAAACTGTTTTTT; CDR3: CAWSRGWGEKLFF
size: .; J: TRBJ1-1; D: .; V: TRBV11-2; DNA: TGTGCCAGCAGCCACGCGGCCAGCGGGGCTGAAGCTTTCTTT; CDR3: CASSHAASGAEAFF
size: .; J: TRBJ1-4; D: .; V: TRBV7-2; DNA: TGTGCCAGCAGCTTAGGGGCGACTAATGAAAAACTGTTTTTT; CDR3: CASSLGATNEKLFF
size: few; J: TRBJ2-3; D: .; V: TRBV11-3; DNA: TGTGCCAGCAGCCGGGGACTGAGCCGTGATACGCAGTATTTT; CDR3: CASSRGLSRDTQYF
size: few; J: TRBJ2-7; D: .; V: TRBV6-5; DNA: TGTGCCAGCAGTTCTCTCTACGAGCAGTACTTC; CDR3: CASSSLYEQYF
size: .; J: TRBJ1-1; D: .; V: TRBV7-3; DNA: TGTGCCAGCAGCTTCACCGGGACCCGAGGGATGAACACTGAAGCTTTCTTT; CDR3: CASSFTGTRGMNTEAFF
size: .; J: TRBJ1-4; D: .; V: TRBV2; DNA: TGTGCCAGCATCCTGACCGGGTCCCTTAATGAAAAACTGTTTTTT; CDR3: CASILTGSLNEKLFF
size: .; J: TRBJ1-6; D: TRBD1; V: TRBV6-1; DNA: TGTGCCAGCAGTGAGACCCCTGGGACAGGGGGTTATTCACCCCTCCACTTT; CDR3: CASSETPGTGGYSPLHF
size: .; J: TRBJ1-1; D: .; V: TRBV11-1; DNA: TGTGCCAGCAGCTTGAGTCAGTACACTGAAGCTTTCTTT; CDR3: CASSLSQYTEAFF
size: .; J: TRBJ1-5; D: .; V: TRBV7-9; DNA: TGTGCCAGCAGCTTTGGAGCGGACGGTTTCTCGCCCCAGCATTTT; CDR3: CASSFGADGFSPQHF
size: .; J: TRBJ1-2; D: .; V: TRBV10-1; DNA: TGCGCCAGCAGTGAGGACACCTCCTATGGCTACACCTTC; CDR3: CASSEDTSYGYTF
size: .; J: TRBJ1-2; D: .; V: TRBV30; DNA: TGTGCCTGGAGTGAGTCAAGGAATCGTGGCTACACCTTC; CDR3: CAWSESRNRGYTF
size: .; J: TRBJ2-5; D: .; V: TRBV6-1; DNA: TGTGCCAGCAGTCCGGGACCCCTTTGGCACGGCCAGTACTTC; CDR3: CASSPGPLWHGQYF
size: .; J: TRBJ1-2; D: .; V: TRBV5-1; DNA: TGCGCCAGCAGCTTTCAGGGGTTCAACTATGGCTACACCTTC; CDR3: CASSFQGFNYGYTF
size: .; J: TRBJ2-1; D: .; V: TRBV9; DNA: TGTGCCAGCAGCGTAGGAGACAATGAGCAGTTCTTC; CDR3: CASSVGDNEQFF
size: once; J: TRBJ1-5; D: .; V: TRBV19; DNA: TGTGCCAGTAGTCTAGATATCTATAGCAATCAGCCCCAGCATTTT; CDR3: CASSLDIYSNQPQHF
size: .; J: TRBJ2-2; D: TRBD1; V: TRBV6-4; DNA: TGTGCCAGCAGTCGGGGACAGGGGGCTGACACCGGGGAGCTGTTTTTT; CDR3: CASSRGQGADTGELFF
size: .; J: TRBJ2-3; D: .; V: TRBV7-9; DNA: TGTGCCAGCAGCTTAGATATAGGGGGAGGCTCAGCCGATACGCAGTATTTT; CDR3: CASSLDIGGGSADTQYF
size: .; J: TRBJ1-6; D: .; V: TRBV19; DNA: TGTGCCAGTAGTATCCGACCAAACACACGCTATAATTCACCCCTCCACTTT; CDR3: CASSIRPNTRYNSPLHF
size: .; J: TRBJ2-1; D: .; V: TRBV7-2; DNA: TGTGCCAGCAGCTTAAACCCACCCGGGAGTGGTGAGCAGTTCTTC; CDR3: CASSLNPPGSGEQFF
size: once; J: TRBJ1-2; D: .; V: TRBV6-6; DNA: TGTGCCAGCAGTTTCGTACACACCTTGGAGGAGGGCTACACCTTC; CDR3: CASSFVHTLEEGYTF
size: .; J: TRBJ1-5; D: TRBD1; V: TRBV6-5; DNA: TGTGCCAGCAGTCGGGACAGTTTGAATCAGCCCCAGCATTTT; CDR3: CASSRDSLNQPQHF
size: .; J: TRBJ1-5; D: .; V: TRBV2; DNA: TGTGCCAGCAGTCCTGAGGGAGGTGGCGCAACACCCCAGCATTTT; CDR3: CASSPEGGGATPQHF
size: .; J: TRBJ2-5; D: .; V: TRBV19; DNA: TGTGCCAGTAGGGAGTGGGCAGGGCTGGAGACCCAGTACTTC; CDR3: CASREWAGLETQYF
size: .; J: TRBJ2-5; D: TRBD2; V: TRBV6-5; DNA: TGTGCCAGCAGTCCGGCGGGGAGCGGGGGGGAGGACCAGTACTTC; CDR3: CASSPAGSGGEDQYF
size: few; J: TRBJ1-2; D: .; V: TRBV19; DNA: TGTGCCAGTAGTATTGGTGCAGGTCTCTATGGCTACACCTTC; CDR3: CASSIGAGLYGYTF
size: few; J: TRBJ2-7; D: .; V: TRBV11-3; DNA: TGTGCCAGCAGCCGGTCTAGTGGCGAGCAGTACTTC; CDR3: CASSRSSGEQYF
size: .; J: TRBJ2-1; D: .; V: TRBV7-9; DNA: TGTGCCAGCGTGGGTGAAGATGAGCAGTTCTTC; CDR3: CASVGEDEQFF
size: .; J: TRBJ2-1; D: TRBD1; V: TRBV10-3; DNA: TGTGCCATCAGTGTGGGGCCGGGACAGGGATACAATGAGCAGTTCTTC; CDR3: CAISVGPGQGYNEQFF
size: .; J: TRBJ2-1; D: .; V: TRBV5-1; DNA: TGCGCCAGCAGCACGACCTACAATGAGCAGTTCTTC; CDR3: CASSTTYNEQFF
size: .; J: TRBJ2-5; D: TRBD2; V: TRBV5-6; DNA: TGTGCCAGCAGCTCTAGCGGGAGTGGGGAGACCCAGTACTTC; CDR3: CASSSSGSGETQYF
size: .; J: TRBJ1-4; D: .; V: TRBV7-9; DNA: TGTGCCAGCAGCCTTACCCAAGGAAGTGAAAAACTGTTTTTT; CDR3: CASSLTQGSEKLFF
size: few; J: TRBJ1-5; D: .; V: TRBV30; DNA: TGTGCCTGGAGTGTGGGGTTGGGGGGCAATCAGCCCCAGCATTTT; CDR3: CAWSVGLGGNQPQHF
size: once; J: TRBJ1-2; D: .; V: TRBV9; DNA: TGTGCCAGCAGCACGGACACTAACTATGGCTACACCTTC; CDR3: CASSTDTNYGYTF
size: once; J: TRBJ2-6; D: .; V: TRBV29-1; DNA: TGCAGCGTTGGACAGGCTGGGGCCAACGTCCTGACTTTC; CDR3: CSVGQAGANVLTF
size: once; J: TRBJ2-3; D: .; V: TRBV9; DNA: TGTGCCAGCAGCGTGTCCTCGAGGGGAGATACGCAGTATTTT; CDR3: CASSVSSRGDTQYF